This T cell receptor (beta chain) was identified in a study of a mutant IDH1 vaccine in newly diagnosed glioma. TCRdb keeps only in-frame clones here, not all; method: immunoSEQ multiplex PCR. Found here are 60,000 to 85,000 clones, 75% to 90% of them singletons; the top ten hold 0.7% to 0.95%. Germline CDR1 SGHRS, CDR2 YFSETQ. This CDR3 is built from 13 residues. Trimming took 3 bases from V and 4 from J; bases not matched to a gene: 3. In this sample, this clone turned up a few times. The antigen is not known. Indicated time point: week 23, last vaccination. A single vaccine dose contained 300 ug of mutant IDH1 20-mer peptide, and topical imiquimod was used with it.

The TCR was taken from a woman between 45 and 60 years old with glioma. The input for sequencing was PBMCs, taken from a glioma patient whose treatment included an IDH1 peptide vaccine. The chain employs TRBV5-1 and TRBJ1-2; 7 nucleotides agree with TRBD1. The chain's CDR3 is CASSWDSSYGYTF. The CDR3 coding sequence is TGCGCCAGCAGCTGGGACAGTTCCTATGGCTACACCTTC.